This TCR beta chain was captured in a study of T cell responses to AZD1222 COVID-19 vaccine. CDR3 size: 16 residues. CDR1 is KGHSY and CDR2 is FQNENV in the germline V gene. Germline trimming cut 3 bases from V and 1 base from J; bases unmatched to any gene: 3. Sequencing used immunoSEQ multiplex PCR; TCRdb keeps in-frame clones, though not all of them. The sample lists tens of thousands of clones; 70% to 90% were seen once. The sequence was collected from an adult in good health. The rearrangement uses TRBV16 and TRBJ2-4, with 10 bases fitting TRBD1. The specimen was peripheral blood, collected on day 0 of AZD1222 vaccination. Here the CDR3 reads CASSHTGQGAKNIQYF. The CDR3 DNA follows: TGTGCCAGCAGCCATACGGGACAGGGGGCCAAAAACATTCAGTACTTC.